Listed here is a single TCR beta chain. Measured with immunoSEQ multiplex PCR; TCRdb has only the in-frame clones, and not every one. The profile shows over 50,000 clones, approximately 77% of them singletons. The data stem from a study of OX40 agonist ivuxolimab in advanced cancers. Trimming stripped 0 bases from V and 7 bases from J, with 12 bases between. This CDR3 is 14 amino acids long. CDR1 and CDR2 from the germline V gene are ENHRY and SYGVKD. The source of this sequence is an adult with an advanced solid tumor such as melanoma, head and neck, liver or kidney cancer. This rearrangement joins TRBV10-3 to TRBJ1-2; D gene ambiguous. The sample in question was CD4+ or CD8+ T cells sorted from blood, obtained in a trial of the OX40 agonist ivuxolimab. CDR3 in DNA: TGTGCCATCAGTGAGTCGAATAGGGAACGTGGCTACACCTTC. It codes for CAISESNRERGYTF.